These 20 T cell receptor beta chains came from one sample sequenced in a study of T cell repertoires in cytomegalovirus infection. No antigen has been identified for these receptors. Via MiXCR, TCRdb re-called the reads, giving one row per CDR3 protein. Of approximately 910,000 distinct CDR3 sequences listed, 31% are singletons. Sample: cultured CD8+ T cells from PBMCs, taken from culture after CMV antigen stimulation. The receptor set was obtained from a human donor in good health (CMV status not recorded). Some clones in this sample may be carry-over from other donors' samples.

In this sample, this clonotype turned up a few times. The chain joins TRBV10-3 to TRBJ2-1; D perhaps matches TRBD1 (6 bases). Per germline, CDR1 ENHRY and CDR2 SYGVKD. The CDR3 sequence is 12 residues long. Trimming removed 7 bases at V and 4 bases at J, with 8 bases between. DNA for the CDR3: TGTGCCATCAAGGGGGTTTACAATGAGCAGTTCTTC. This gives the protein CAIKGVYNEQFF.

The chain links TRBV4-1 to TRBJ1-4; D unclear. The V end lost 0 bases, the J end lost 4 bases, and 15 bases lay between the germline ends. The CDR3 extends over 17 amino acids. CDR1 MGHRA and CDR2 YSYEKL come from the germline V gene. This CDR3 reads CASSQDPRSAYNEKLFF. CDR3 nucleotides: TGCGCCAGCAGCCAAGACCCGCGGTCAGCCTATAATGAAAAACTGTTTTTT.

The sample holds many counts of this clonotype. This sequence joins TRBV20-1 and TRBJ2-1; the match to TRBD2 covers 7 bases. Germline loops: CDR1 DFQATT, CDR2 SNEGSKA (reference sequence). This CDR3 comprises 12 residues. V shed 6 bases and J 2 bases; nucleotides not matched to a gene: 1. CDR3 protein: CSALAAYNEQFF. CDR3 coding DNA: TGCAGTGCGCTAGCGGCCTACAATGAGCAGTTCTTC.

This clonotype was seen more than once but under ten times. The CDR3 DNA sequence: TGTGCCGTAGGGGCAAGGGGCACTGAAGCTTTCTTT. Its translation: CAVGARGTEAFF. The rearrangement links TRBV19 to TRBJ1-1; D possibly corresponds to TRBD1 (5 bases). Trimming pared 11 bases from V and 4 bases from J, leaving 14 bases between. The CDR3 contains 12 residues. The V gene's germline CDR1 is LNHDA and CDR2 SQIVND (reference sequence).

By share, this clonotype ranks as large. The chain is built from TRBV7-8 and TRBJ2-3; possibly TRBD2 for D (6 bases). Trimming shortened V by 5 bases and J by 4 bases, and 19 bases separated the two germline ends. From germline, CDR1 is SGHVS and CDR2 FQNEAQ. The CDR3 totals 16 residues. CDR3 sequence (DNA): TGTGCCAGCAGCGCCACACTAGCCCCGGAGGCAGATACGCAGTATTTT. It encodes CASSATLAPEADTQYF.

The chain combines TRBV13 with TRBJ2-1, with TRBD1 identical over 7 bases. CDR1 and CDR2 (germline): PRHDT, FYEKMQ (reference sequence). This CDR3 region has 17 residues. J was trimmed by 10 bases and V by 1 base; bases with no gene match: 16. The CDR3 here is CASSLEGPGTPQGEQFF. CDR3 coding DNA: TGTGCCAGCAGCTTAGAAGGGCCCGGGACGCCACAGGGGGAGCAGTTCTTC.

Concerning this clonotype itself: Just one base apart from a much larger clone, this may be a read error. Here the CDR3 DNA reads TGTACCAGCAGCTCGATACAGGGCACAGATACGCAGTATTTT. This encodes CTSSSIQGTDTQYF. The chain couples TRBV7-2 to TRBJ2-3; weak D call: TRBD1 (5 bases). Trimming left V 4 bases short and J 1 base short, with 9 bases between. Germline assignment: CDR1 SGHTA and CDR2 FQGNSA. The CDR3 length is 14 residues.

This clonotype was seen only a few times. The V gene is TRBV4-1, the J gene TRBJ2-7; no clear D gene. The CDR3 consists of 15 residues. The V end was cut by 8 bases, the J end by 3 bases, with 20 bases between. The germline V gene encodes CDR1 MGHRA and CDR2 YSYEKL. CDR3 DNA: TGCGCCAGCTGTCCTAGAACGGAGAGCTTCTACGAGCAGTACTTC. Translating gives CASCPRTESFYEQYF.

The gene calls are TRBV5-4 and TRBJ1-1, with 7 positions matching TRBD1. The V gene end was trimmed by 1 base and the J gene end by 4 bases; junction bases not matched to a gene: 7. This CDR3 contains 15 residues. Germline values: CDR1 SGHNT, CDR2 YYREEE (reference sequence). For the CDR3, the DNA is TGTGCCAGCAGCTTGCACAGGGGAAGTATCACTGAAGCTTTCTTT. It translates to CASSLHRGSITEAFF.

The rearrangement links TRBV28 to TRBJ2-1, with TRBD2 matching over 9 bases. The J segment lost 0 bases and the V segment lost 5 bases, leaving 14 bases of the junction unmatched. The germline gives CDR1 MDHEN, CDR2 SYDVKM. There are 19 residues in the CDR3. The CDR3 coding sequence is TGTGCCAGCAGTCCCGGACGGCGGGGGGGACCGAGCTCCTACAATGAGCAGTTCTTC. This codes for CASSPGRRGGPSSYNEQFF.

The V gene is TRBV6-5, the J gene TRBJ2-1, with 7 bases that match TRBD2. J lost 7 bases, V lost 5 bases, and 11 bases had no gene match. There are 15 residues in the CDR3. The germline CDR1 and CDR2 sequences are MNHEY and SVGAGI. As DNA, the CDR3 is TGTGCCAGCAGTGGCGAGGATCCAGCGGGGAATGAGCAGTTCTTC. It translates to CASSGEDPAGNEQFF.

V gene TRBV28 combines with J gene TRBJ1-5, with 7 bases lining up with TRBD1. This CDR3 is built from 18 residues. J gave up 5 bases and V 2 bases, and 15 bases lay outside the gene matches. The V gene's germline CDR1 is MDHEN and CDR2 SYDVKM. This chain's CDR3 is CASSLHRQGTPRDQPQHF. For the CDR3, the DNA is TGTGCCAGCAGTTTACACCGACAGGGAACCCCCCGGGATCAGCCCCAGCATTTT.

The chain combines TRBV5-6 with TRBJ2-3, with a weak D call TRBD1 (5 bases). V lost 1 base and J lost 2, with 14 bases in between. The CDR3 totals 16 residues. Germline V gene lookup returns CDR1 SGHDT and CDR2 YYEEEE. In nucleotides, the CDR3 is TGTGCCAGCAGCTTGACAGCAGGGCTTGACACAGATACGCAGTATTTT. It is translated as CASSLTAGLDTDTQYF.

This sequence joins TRBV2 and TRBJ2-1, with 7 bases identical to TRBD1. Trimming cost V 9 bases and J 7 bases; bases outside gene matches: 12. The CDR3 contains 14 residues. Germline assignment: CDR1 SNHLY and CDR2 FYNNEI. CDR3 DNA sequence: TGTGCCAGACCAATCGGGACAGCCCTTAATGAGCAGTTCTTC. This encodes CARPIGTALNEQFF.

This clonotype was seen ten or more times. The chain couples TRBV7-8 to TRBJ2-7, with 8 bases that match TRBD2. Germline values: CDR1 SGHVS, CDR2 FQNEAQ. The V and J ends lost 5 bases and 7 bases, in that order; junction bases with no gene match: 22. The CDR3 consists of 18 residues. CDR3 sequence (DNA): TGTGCCAGCAGCCCAAGGAGAAGCGGGGGTAGTGGTTCAAGAGAGCAGTACTTC. It specifies CASSPRRSGGSGSREQYF.

Comments on this clonotype: One junction end does not reproduce the germline sequence, and a read error may be involved. The V call is TRBV27, the J call TRBJ1-2; D may be TRBD1 (6 bases). Germline values: CDR1 MNHEY, CDR2 SMNVEV (reference sequence). The CDR3 has 14 amino acids. Here the CDR3 DNA reads TGTGCCAGCAGTCCCCGGGGGCCGGACTATGACTACACCTTC. Its translation is CASSPRGPDYDYTF.

The V call is TRBV3-1, the J call TRBJ2-2; possible D gene TRBD2, 5 bases. The germline gives CDR1 LGHDT, CDR2 YNNKEL (reference sequence). The germline V and J ends were trimmed by 3 bases and 7 bases, with 18 bases remaining between them. CDR3 size: 16 residues. The CDR3 region has the DNA TGTGCCAGCAGCCATCTAATCGGGAACAGATACGGGGAGCTGTTTTTT. The encoded protein is CASSHLIGNRYGELFF.

About this clonotype itself: The junction departs from germline at one end; a sequencing error may be responsible. The genes are TRBV4-2 and TRBJ2-1; D is perhaps TRBD2 (7 bases). Germline CDR1 LGHNA, CDR2 YNFKEQ. The CDR3 is 14 residues long. The CDR3 DNA is TGTGCCAGCCGCCAAGGGGGGGGTCTGGAAGAGCAGTTCTTC. Translated: CASRQGGGLEEQFF.

This clonotype was seen only a few times. V is TRBV7-3 and J is TRBJ1-3; D remains unclear. CDR1 is SGHTA, CDR2 FQGTGA, per germline. With 1 base removed from V and 7 bases from J, the gap between germline ends came to 14 bases. The length of the CDR3 is 15 residues. The CDR3 here is CASSLKRWGRNTIYF. DNA for the CDR3: TGTGCCAGCAGCTTAAAACGGTGGGGTCGGAACACCATATATTTT.

The chain recombines TRBV19 with TRBJ1-1, with a weak D call TRBD1 (5 bases). This CDR3 region has 15 residues. The V gene lost 0 bases and the J gene lost 1 base, with 9 bases spanning the gap. CDR1 LNHDA and CDR2 SQIVND come from the germline V gene (reference sequence). The DNA of the CDR3 is TGTGCCAGTAGTATAGATCGGAGGGGGAACACTGAAGCTTTCTTT. Encoded protein: CASSIDRRGNTEAFF.